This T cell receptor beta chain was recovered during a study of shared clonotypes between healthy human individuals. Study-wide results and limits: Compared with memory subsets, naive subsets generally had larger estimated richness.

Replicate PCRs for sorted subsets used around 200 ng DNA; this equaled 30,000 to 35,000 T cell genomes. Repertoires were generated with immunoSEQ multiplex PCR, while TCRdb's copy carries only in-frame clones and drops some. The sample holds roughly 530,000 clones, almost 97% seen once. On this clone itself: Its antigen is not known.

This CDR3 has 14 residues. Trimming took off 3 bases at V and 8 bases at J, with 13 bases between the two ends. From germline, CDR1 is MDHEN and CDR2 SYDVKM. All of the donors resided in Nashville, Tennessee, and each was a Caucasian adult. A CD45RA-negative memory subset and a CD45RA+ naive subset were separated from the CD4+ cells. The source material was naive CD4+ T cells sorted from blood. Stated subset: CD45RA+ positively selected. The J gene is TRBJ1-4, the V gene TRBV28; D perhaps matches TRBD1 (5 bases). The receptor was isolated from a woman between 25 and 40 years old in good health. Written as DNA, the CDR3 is TGTGCCAGCAGTTTGGGGGGTCTCTGGGAAAAACTGTTTTTT. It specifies CASSLGGLWEKLFF.